This TCR beta chain was obtained from a study of cytomegalovirus exposure and HLA in healthy donors (dated 2017 in TCRdb). Concerning the study at large: An earlier analysis of some 620 of the donors reported 276 Gb of sequence data and 117 million unique TCR beta sequences obtained from 150 million to 200 million T cells. An earlier analysis of around 640 of the donors used high-throughput TCR beta sequencing to judge whether each TCR beta V gene segment behaved as functional or pseudogenic. The aim of the study was to test whether cataloging public T cell receptors could identify signatures of past pathogen exposure. A later analysis re-analyzed previously published TCR beta repertoires from several hundred donors and added high-resolution HLA genotyping to study TCR occurrence patterns. Four to six DR-DQ haplotypes were handled as single units for association and clustering, since linkage in the cohort was strong. HLA typing covered class I and class II loci at four-digit resolution. Typing coverage differed by locus: A, B, C, DRB1 and DQB1 were typed in about 620-630 donors, DQA1 in 522, DPA1 in some 600, and DPB1 in 400 to 480. A later genetic analysis took genome-wide SNP genotypes for about 55% of the 666 donors and used that subset as a discovery cohort. Using immunosequencing, the study profiled T cell repertoires from 500 to 800 subjects and related those repertoires to cytomegalovirus serostatus. Along with the roughly 670-subject first cohort, a separate validation cohort of over a hundred different subjects was used. Of the approximately 400 genotyped donors, over 70% fell in the genetic ancestry cluster associated with self-reported Caucasian donors. To predict cytomegalovirus infection status, the study brought together high-throughput TCR immunosequencing, statistical association of individual TCRs with disease status, and machine learning. Donor age, sex, ethnicity and CMV serostatus were collected together with the repertoire data. Across under 500 genotyped donors of the cohort, an average of roughly 230,000 unique TCR beta nucleotide sequences per donor were sequenced, and about a sixth of those sequences were non-productive. About 280 gigabases of sequencing data and some 85 million unique TCR sequences were included in an early release covering about 700 HLA-typed donors. All discovery cohort repertoires had been generated on a single sequencing platform. The later analysis used no new phenotypic data to find candidate immune exposures, relying instead on TCR beta sequences and their occurrence across donors.

At the junction V is shortened by 0 bases and J by 4 bases, with 13 bases in between. The germline V gene encodes CDR1 SGHNT and CDR2 YYREEE (reference sequence). The CDR3 measures 15 amino acids from cysteine to phenylalanine. The only DNA kept is the CDR3, 45 bases in frame from the first base. Library generation was performed with the immunoSEQ multiplex PCR assay. The multiplex PCR relied on a mix of 60 forward primers for TCR Vbeta segments and 13 reverse primers for TCR Jbeta segments. A multiplex PCR assay on genomic DNA amplified the CDR3 region of rearranged TCR beta genes. On the Illumina HiSeq System, the amplified TCR beta libraries were sequenced as 87-base-pair reads. As for the authors' bioinformatics: A later analysis tallied roughly 78 million unique TCR beta chains across the 666 repertoires, and about 10 million of those chains were shared by two or more donors. Raw reads were error-corrected and collapsed into unique sequences with a nearest-neighbor algorithm that merged closely related sequences to remove PCR and sequencing errors. To assign V, D and J gene segments, CDR3 sequences were aligned to IMGT reference sequences. Each retained sequence needed at least a six-nucleotide match to both a V gene segment and a J gene segment. Rearrangements were called productive when the CDR3 lacked stop codons and stayed in frame with V and J; all others were non-productive. CDR3 was defined by IMGT convention, running from the second conserved V-encoded cysteine to the conserved J-encoded phenylalanine. The earlier analysis of fewer than 700 of the donors excluded sequences that lacked an unambiguous match to a single V gene segment. In an earlier analysis of 500 to 750 of the donors, V segments were called functional above 56.7% productive rearrangements and were called segregating when the between-donor standard deviation exceeded 5%. A statistical classification framework was built for diagnosing cytomegalovirus status from the catalog of TCR beta chain sequences. In a later analysis, TCR nucleotide sequences were compared against IMGT/GENE-DB human TR gene sequences so that V and J genes could be assigned. A later analysis assigned CDR3 sequences and most-parsimonious VDJ recombination scenarios with the TCRdist pipeline. In a later analysis, every TCR beta chain was defined by the combination of its CDR3 amino acid sequence and its V-gene family, and reads without a unique V-gene family were dropped. In a later analysis, nearly 600 highly shared, low-generation-probability nucleotide sequences were removed to address suspected cross-contamination and a sequencing artifact. In a later analysis, a clonal expansion index for each public chain was calculated from normalized within-repertoire ranks of inferred template counts. Generation probabilities in a later analysis came from a VDJ recombination model fitted to out-of-frame rearrangements, and those results were checked against IGoR. In a later analysis, TCR-TCR, TCR-HLA and TCR-CMV co-occurrence was scored with hypergeometric tests, and a repertoire-size bias correction was applied to TCR pairs. A later analysis estimated false discovery rates by permuting HLA or CMV assignments 20 times. In a later analysis, co-occurring TCRs were grouped with DBSCAN, and TCRdist sequence similarity was added when clustering was performed within HLA-allele-positive subsets. For co-occurrence clustering, repertoires with fewer than 30,000 or more than 120,000 public chains were excluded, along with about five repertoires with anomalous nucleotide sharing. Imported from immuneACCESS, the table was reduced by TCRdb to in-frame sequences with V and J called. These copies leave out some clones; in studies compared against another copy, an unresolved V gene accounts for under half, and the cause of the remainder is not known. V and J calls and clone size are given by that table; D and trimming were obtained from the DNA. For this sample the table gives about 250,000 clones, of which around two thirds were detected only once. Around 2% of the sample is held by the ten biggest clonotypes.

The paper's findings and limits, for the study overall: Some IMGT-functional V segments, including TRBV6-2 and TRBV6-3, could not be told apart with the 87-base-pair reads, so those segments were excluded. HLA typing was unavailable for some donors at each locus, so association tests used only the typed subset. Only TCR beta chains were sequenced in this cohort, and the absence of alpha or paired-chain data limited detectable features. A later analysis reported that several top co-occurrence clusters appeared linked to parvovirus B19, influenza, CMV and Epstein-Barr virus. While some public TCRs were present in many individuals, most TCR sequences turned up only very rarely across donors. The study listed 150 to 200 TCR beta chains as associated with cytomegalovirus. Correlated functional status among segregating V segments might be attributable to linkage disequilibrium, but an unknown experimental factor could not be ruled out. In a later analysis, HLA-associated TCR beta chains were found to be more clonally expanded and to have lower generation probabilities than equally common non-associated chains. Specific HLA alleles were associated with 15,000 to 20,000 TCR beta sequences at a false discovery rate of 0.05 in a later analysis. The earlier analysis of approximately 560 of the donors excluded 15 to 20 rarely observed V segments, including chromosome 9 orphons, because counts were too low. In vitro tests confirmed that a few of the cytomegalovirus-associated TCR beta chains recognize cytomegalovirus antigens. It was suggested by the authors that the approach could potentially be generalized to other disease states and immunological phenotypes. In a later analysis, most CMV-associated TCR beta chains were found to appear HLA-restricted, with HLA associations seemingly driven largely by CMV exposure. According to a later genetic analysis, donors in an Asian-associated ancestry cluster had fewer N-insertions in productive TCRs than the approximately 610-donor mean. The presence/absence analyses assumed that sequencing depth was roughly uniform across donors, and that assumption may not be true. The sequencing pipeline was judged likely to have produced a cluster of highly shared sequence variants as a technical artifact. An association between a missense DCLRE1C variant and V-gene and J-gene trimming of TCR beta chains was found in a later genetic analysis and replicated in an independent cohort. The classifier was reported to diagnose cytomegalovirus status with high specificity and sensitivity in both the original cohort and the validation cohort. In an earlier analysis of more than 450 of the donors, most TCR beta V segments were observed in productive rearrangements about 90% or about 30% of the time, broadly matching IMGT annotations. Immune exposure information for the cohort was limited to CMV serostatus. A further reported finding was that TCR beta sequences accurately predicted the HLA-A and HLA-B alleles for most subjects in the first cohort. When HLA alleles, especially DR and DQ, strongly co-occurred, TCR associations were difficult to assign to individual alleles. In a later analysis, the rate of TCR association differed among HLA loci, with DRB1 alleles having the most associated TCRs and HLA-C alleles having the fewest.

The cohort comprised some 700 healthy bone marrow donors. Cohort members were all nominally healthy when sampled, although unrecorded immune exposures were likely present. The donor was CMV seronegative and was included in the group of approximately 350 seronegative cohort members. A peripheral blood sample was collected from each donor, and TCR beta sequencing was performed on peripheral blood mononuclear cells. The Qiagen DNeasy Blood Extraction Kit was used to extract genomic DNA from the blood cell samples. About this clone itself: Its antigen is currently not known. Base-call qualities are not available, and no considerably larger clone is one nucleotide away.

The TCR comes from a female donor in good health and CMV-seronegative. Here the chain combines TRBV5-4 and TRBJ2-5; the D gene is perhaps TRBD1, on 5 matching bases. The sample taken for sequencing was PBMCs. The nucleotide sequence reads TGTGCCAGCAGCTTGGGTGGGGCAGGGTCAGAGACCCAGTACTTC. Translated, it reads CASSLGGAGSETQYF.